This T cell receptor (beta chain) emerged from a study of T cell repertoires in cytomegalovirus infection (dated by TCRdb to about 2019). In terms of the full investigation: Recently identified HLA-C-restricted CMV epitopes, whose presentation resists viral immunomodulation, were targeted by peptide stimulations together with well-studied HLA-B-restricted epitopes. The HLA type of each donor mattered for the analysis, because public TCR beta signatures pointed to carriage of CMV infection along with the matching HLA type.

The sequencer was an Illumina HiSeq 1500. TCRdb itself trimmed the public reads at Q25 with fastp, ran MiXCR and retained productive beta chains. Every entry covers one CDR3 protein and lists the most common genes and DNA from its rows. The sample data list fewer than 200,000 distinct CDR3 sequences, and roughly 21% of these were observed just once. Roughly 27% of the sample is held by the ten biggest clonotypes. Read against the paper, the sample's treatment or condition label means: in vitro stimulation with specific CMV peptide epitopes to enrich CMV-specific T cells. Germline trimming: 3 bases from V, 4 bases from J; junction bases outside gene matches: 8. CDR3 length: 15 amino acids, cysteine to phenylalanine. The retained sequence is limited to the CDR3, 45 bases, with the frame set at the first base. To note about this clonotype: Which antigen it targets is not known. No base quality information exists; no much larger clone differs at one position.

Points the paper makes about the study in general: Carriers of CMV infection plus the relevant HLA type were discriminated by the cumulative frequency of public TCR beta family members in the study cohort and in an independent 352-donor cohort. In the ex vivo response, HLA-C-restricted CMV-specific TCR beta clonotypes were dominant, and in two of eight donors the single most frequent clonotype came from this HLA-C-restricted group.

The TCR comes from a human donor in good health (CMV status not recorded). Some clones in this sample may be carry-over from other donors' samples. The sample was CD8+ T cells from cultured PBMCs, taken from culture after CMV antigen stimulation. This chain is built from TRBV12-3 or TRBV12-4 and TRBJ1-2, and 7 bases in between align with TRBD1. DNA sequence: TGTGCCAGCAGTTTCGACAGGGATGCGGCCTATGGCTACACCTTC. Translated, it gives CASSFDRDAAYGYTF.